This T cell receptor (beta chain) was captured by sequencing in a study of cytomegalovirus exposure and HLA in healthy donors (dated by TCRdb to 2015 to 2018). About the study as a whole: An earlier analysis of approximately 640 of the donors reported about 290 Gb of sequence data and some 120 million unique TCR beta sequences from about 200 million T cells. The aim of the study was to test whether cataloging public T cell receptors could identify signatures of past pathogen exposure. An early release that covered about 600 HLA-typed donors contained approximately 300 gigabases of sequencing data and roughly 84 million unique TCR sequences. Of the roughly 400 genotyped donors, around 81% fell in the genetic ancestry cluster associated with self-reported Caucasian donors. Typing coverage varied by locus: 629-630 donors for A, B, C, DRB1 and DQB1; approximately 520 for DQA1; approximately 610 for DPA1; roughly 450 for DPB1. Both class I and class II loci were covered by HLA typing, at four-digit resolution. Several DR-DQ haplotypes were treated as single units for association and clustering because of strong linkage in the cohort. The study profiled the T cell repertoires of under 700 subjects by immunosequencing and related them to cytomegalovirus serostatus. In a later analysis, previously published TCR beta repertoires from fewer than 750 donors were re-analyzed and high-resolution HLA genotyping was added so that TCR occurrence patterns could be studied. In an earlier analysis of 550 to 700 of the donors, high-throughput TCR beta sequencing was used to judge whether each TCR beta V gene segment behaved as functional or pseudogenic. In the later analysis, no new phenotypic data were used to find candidate immune exposures; instead, reliance was placed on TCR beta sequences and their occurrence across donors. Among about 400 genotyped donors of the cohort, an average of around 220,000 unique TCR beta nucleotide sequences was sequenced per donor, of which about 19% were non-productive. The study combined high-throughput TCR immunosequencing, statistical association of individual TCRs with disease status, and machine learning to predict cytomegalovirus infection status. Donor age, sex, ethnicity and CMV serostatus were compiled together with the repertoire data. A separate validation cohort of about 110 different subjects was used in addition to the approximately 670-subject first cohort. Genome-wide SNP genotypes for about 55% of the roughly 670 donors were used in a later genetic analysis, which treated that subset as a discovery cohort. Every repertoire in the discovery cohort had been generated on one and the same sequencing platform.

Here is what the overall study found, with its caveats: This cohort had only TCR beta chains sequenced, and the lack of alpha or paired-chain data limited which features could be detected. In a later genetic analysis, fewer N-insertions in productive TCRs were reported among donors in an Asian-associated ancestry cluster than the roughly 640-donor mean. V-gene and J-gene trimming of TCR beta chains was associated with a missense DCLRE1C variant in a later genetic analysis, and the association was replicated in an independent cohort. A later analysis associated 15,000 to 20,000 TCR beta sequences with specific HLA alleles at a false discovery rate of 0.05. It was suggested by the authors that the approach could potentially be generalized to other disease states and immunological phenotypes. A further reported finding was that TCR beta sequences accurately predicted the HLA-A and HLA-B alleles for most subjects in the first cohort. The classifier was reported to diagnose cytomegalovirus status with high specificity and sensitivity in both the original and validation cohorts. A group of highly shared sequence variants was considered likely to be a technical artifact of the sequencing pipeline. Because some donors lacked HLA typing at each locus, the association tests relied only on the typed subset. Presence/absence analyses assumed roughly uniform sequencing depth across donors, an assumption that may not hold. An earlier analysis of 450 to 750 of the donors showed that most TCR beta V segments appeared in productive rearrangements either about 90% or about 30% of the time, which broadly matched IMGT annotations. Approximately 16 rarely observed V segments, including chromosome 9 orphons, were excluded from the earlier analysis of just under 600 of the donors because counts were too low. Linkage disequilibrium might explain the correlated functional status among segregating V segments, but an unknown experimental factor could not be excluded. A later analysis found that most CMV-associated TCR beta chains appeared HLA-restricted, with HLA associations seemingly driven largely by CMV exposure. A later analysis reported that several top co-occurrence clusters appeared linked to parvovirus B19, influenza, CMV and Epstein-Barr virus. In the study, approximately 150 TCR beta chains were listed as associated with cytomegalovirus. For the cohort, immune exposure information was limited to CMV serostatus. According to a later analysis, TCR association rates differed among HLA loci, with DRB1 alleles showing the most associated TCRs and HLA-C alleles showing the fewest. In vitro tests confirmed that a few of the cytomegalovirus-associated TCR beta chains recognize cytomegalovirus antigens. When HLA alleles, especially DR and DQ, strongly co-occurred, attributing TCR associations to individual alleles was difficult. The 87-base-pair reads could not distinguish some IMGT-functional V segments, including TRBV6-2 and TRBV6-3, so those segments were excluded. In a later analysis, HLA-associated TCR beta chains were found to be more clonally expanded and to have lower generation probabilities than equally common non-associated chains. Most TCR sequences were observed very rarely across donors, whereas some public TCRs were present in many individuals.

Library prep was done by the immunoSEQ multiplex PCR assay. A mixture of 60 forward primers for TCR Vbeta segments and 13 reverse primers for TCR Jbeta segments was used in the multiplex PCR. The CDR3 region of rearranged TCR beta genes was amplified from genomic DNA by a multiplex PCR assay. The amplified TCR beta libraries were sequenced on the Illumina HiSeq System as 87-base-pair reads. On the authors' methods: Across the 670 or so repertoires, a later analysis counted tens of millions of unique TCR beta chains, roughly 11 million of which were shared by at least two donors. To remove PCR and sequencing errors, raw reads were error-corrected and collapsed into unique sequences using a nearest-neighbor algorithm that merged closely related sequences. V, D and J gene segments were assigned by aligning CDR3 sequences to IMGT reference sequences. For a sequence to be retained, at least a six-nucleotide match to both a V gene segment and a J gene segment was required. A rearrangement was called productive if the CDR3 had no stop codons and remained in frame with V and J, and every other rearrangement was called non-productive. CDR3 was defined by IMGT convention, running from the second conserved V-encoded cysteine to the conserved J-encoded phenylalanine. The earlier analysis of more than 450 of the donors excluded sequences that lacked an unambiguous match to a single V gene segment. An earlier analysis of almost 600 of the donors classified V segments as functional when productive rearrangements were above 56.7% and as segregating when the standard deviation between donors was above 5%. To diagnose cytomegalovirus status from the catalog of TCR beta chain sequences, a statistical classification framework was built. In a later analysis, V and J genes were assigned by comparing TCR nucleotide sequences against IMGT/GENE-DB human TR gene sequences. The TCRdist pipeline was used in a later analysis to assign CDR3 sequences and most-parsimonious VDJ recombination scenarios. In a later analysis, each TCR beta chain was defined by its CDR3 amino acid sequence together with its V-gene family, and reads lacking a unique V-gene family were excluded. To address suspected cross-contamination and a sequencing artifact, a later analysis removed 450 to 700 highly shared, low-generation-probability nucleotide sequences. In a later analysis, a clonal expansion index for each public chain was calculated from normalized within-repertoire ranks of inferred template counts. A later analysis computed generation probabilities with a VDJ recombination model fitted to out-of-frame rearrangements, and checked the results against IGoR. A later analysis scored TCR-TCR, TCR-HLA and TCR-CMV co-occurrence with hypergeometric tests, applying a repertoire-size bias correction to TCR pairs. False discovery rates were estimated in a later analysis by permuting HLA or CMV assignments 20 times. In a later analysis, co-occurring TCRs were grouped with DBSCAN, and TCRdist sequence similarity was added when clustering was performed within HLA-allele-positive subsets. Repertoires with fewer than 30,000 or more than 120,000 public chains were left out of co-occurrence clustering, as were a few repertoires with anomalous nucleotide sharing. Here the immuneACCESS table is served through TCRdb, limited to in-frame sequences with V and J called. Missing clones are a known gap in these copies; in checked studies unresolved V genes cover under half, and the rest lacks a known reason. The D gene and trimming were derived from the DNA, and the V and J assignments and clone size from that table. This sample lists under 200,000 clones; about 70% were detected once. The top ten clonotypes cover around 3% of the sample.

The CDR3 runs 13 residues from the cysteine to the phenylalanine. Only the CDR3 portion is preserved as DNA: 39 bases, with reading frame beginning at the first base. Relative to germline, V is 0 bases shorter and J is 2 bases shorter, with 6 bases between their ends. CDR1 is given as SGDLS and CDR2 as YYNGEE, both from the germline V gene. In regard to this clone: Its antigen is still unknown. One base away there is no much larger clone; base qualities are not given.

The cohort comprised some 700 healthy bone marrow donors. At the time of sampling, every cohort member was nominally healthy, though immune exposures that went unrecorded were likely present. The donor tested CMV seropositive and was one of the 289 seropositive cohort members. Every donor gave a peripheral blood sample, and the peripheral blood mononuclear cells from that sample were used for TCR beta sequencing. Genomic DNA extraction from the blood cell samples was performed with the Qiagen DNeasy Blood Extraction Kit. The sequence derives from a woman between 40 and 55 years old in good health and CMV-seropositive. The sequence joins TRBV9 to TRBJ2-7; a confident D gene designation cannot be given. Sequenced input: PBMCs. In nucleotides, the sequence is TGTGCCAGCAGCGTAGGTCGGGCCTACGAGCAGTACTTC. This encodes CASSVGRAYEQYF.